This T cell receptor (beta chain) is drawn from a study of blood T cell repertoires in COVID-19. As for the study in general: The analysed material was cDNA or gDNA that came from T cells, B-cell-depleted T cells, or PBMCs.

The CDR3 contains 14 residues. V was pared by 4 bases and J by 3 bases, with 6 bases of the junction left unmatched. Per germline, CDR1 SGDLS and CDR2 YYNGEE. Authors' methods: By means of reference gene primer amplification, nucleated cell counts were estimated. Profiling relied on immunoSEQ multiplex PCR, and the TCRdb table lists in-frame clones only, not all of them. The V and J calls and clone size are taken from that table; D and trimming were inferred from the DNA. This table has roughly 150,000 clones, over 80% appearing once. Cohorts were determined from participant-reported clinical history. In Cohort 3, a recovered donor had either two negative PCRs, clearance, or symptom resolution.

The source is a woman aged 35 to 49 who had recovered from COVID-19. Material: PBMCs or T cells enriched from blood (not recorded which). This chain joins TRBV9 and TRBJ1-1; TRBD1 aligns across 7 bases. The CDR3: CASSPDGTDTEAFF. The CDR3 DNA reads as TGTGCCAGCAGCCCCGACGGGACAGACACTGAAGCTTTCTTT.